The 28 T cell receptor beta chains below were found in one sample sequenced in a study of cytomegalovirus exposure and HLA in healthy donors. Generated by immunoSEQ multiplex PCR, the TCRdb table keeps only in-frame clones and is missing some. The sample has approximately 60,000 clones, 90% seen once. Sequenced: PBMCs. The source is a man between 18 and 35 years old in good health and CMV-seronegative.

The chain combines TRBV7-9 with TRBJ2-1; 14 bases line up with TRBD2. The CDR3 spans 16 residues. V gave up 0 bases and J gave up 6 bases; unmatched junction bases: 1. Germline CDR1 reads SEHNR; CDR2 reads FQNEAQ (reference sequence). The CDR3 DNA reads as TGTGCCAGCAGCTTAGCGGGGACTAGCGGGGGCAATGAGCAGTTCTTC. Translation gives CASSLAGTSGGNEQFF.

This chain links TRBV19 with TRBJ2-7, with TRBD2 matching over 7 bases. The V segment lost 2 bases and the J segment 5 bases; nucleotides outside the gene matches: 3. Germline loops: CDR1 LNHDA, CDR2 SQIVND (reference sequence). CDR3 length equals 13 residues. The CDR3 DNA sequence: TGTGCCAGTAGTATATTCGGGAGGAACGAGCAGTACTTC. Encoded protein: CASSIFGRNEQYF.

This clone showed up just once. V gene TRBV11-3 combines with J gene TRBJ2-1; D gene unclear. The germline gives CDR1 SGHNT, CDR2 YENEEA. Deletions cut 2 bases from V and 8 bases from J, with 7 bases between. The CDR3 covers 12 residues. Here the CDR3 reads CASSLFLDEQFF. As DNA, the CDR3 is TGTGCCAGCAGCTTATTTCTCGATGAGCAGTTCTTC. Supplemented by reference TRBV11-3 and TRBJ2-1, the full variable domain reads EAGVVQSPRYKIIEKKQPVAFWCNPISGHNTLYWYLQNLGQGPELLIRYENEEAVDDSQLPKDRFSAERLKGVDSTLKIQPAELGDSAVYLCASSLFLDEQFFGPGTRLTVL.

As for this clone: The sample has other DNA sequences that encode this CDR3 too. The V gene is TRBV27, the J gene TRBJ2-1; 8 bases fit TRBD2. After removal of 3 bases from V and 0 bases from J, the junction contained 1 base not matched to a gene. This CDR3 spans 15 amino acids. Germline CDR1 and CDR2: MNHEY and SMNVEV (reference sequence). The CDR3: CASSFAGGSYNEQFF. CDR3 in DNA: TGTGCCAGCAGTTTCGCGGGGGGCTCCTACAATGAGCAGTTCTTC.

The genes are TRBV2 and TRBJ2-5, with TRBD1 identical over 7 bases. Trimming took 6 bases from V and 3 from J; bases not matched to a gene: 10. Germline CDR1 SNHLY, CDR2 FYNNEI. The CDR3 has 15 amino acids. For the CDR3, the DNA is TGTGCCAGCAGGGACTTTAAGGGGACAGAAGAGACCCAGTACTTC. Protein sequence: CASRDFKGTEETQYF.

This clone was counted a few times. The rearrangement uses TRBV6-1 and TRBJ1-3; D gene uncertain. This CDR3 is built from 14 residues. The V end was cut by 1 base, the J end by 7 bases, with 11 bases between. Germline V CDR1 and CDR2: MNHNS, SASEGT. CDR3 loop: CASSEVGARNTIYF. CDR3 DNA: TGTGCCAGCAGTGAAGTGGGAGCCCGTAACACCATATATTTT.

The chain links TRBV6-6 to TRBJ1-1, with 11 bases matching TRBD1. Germline CDR1 MNHNY, CDR2 SVGAGI (reference sequence). After removal of 6 bases from V and 7 bases from J, the junction contained 10 bases not matched to a gene. The CDR3 contains 15 residues. CDR3 sequence: CASRSGGQGADEAFF. The CDR3, as DNA: TGTGCCAGCAGGTCCGGAGGACAGGGGGCGGATGAAGCTTTCTTT.

The rearrangement uses TRBV10-3 and TRBJ2-7, with TRBD2 matching 7 bases. Germline CDR1 ENHRY, CDR2 SYGVKD. The CDR3 has 13 residues. Trimming took 4 bases from V and 0 from J; bases not matched to a gene: 0. Here the CDR3 reads CAISGGSSYEQYF. As DNA, the CDR3 is TGTGCCATCAGTGGCGGGAGCTCCTACGAGCAGTACTTC.

This clone was recorded once. The CDR3 is CASGLAGNEQFF. The CDR3, as DNA: TGCGCCAGTGGACTAGCGGGAAATGAGCAGTTCTTC. The V and J genes are TRBV5-1 and TRBJ2-1, with 12 positions matching TRBD2. Losses at the gene ends were 8 bases for V and 7 bases for J; bases not matched to a gene: 1. Germline CDR1 and CDR2: SGHRS and YFSETQ. The CDR3 length is 12 residues.

A single count supports this clone. The chain employs TRBV27 and TRBJ1-2, with 8 bases aligning to TRBD1. The CDR3 has 13 residues. V gave up 3 bases and J gave up 8 bases; unmatched junction bases: 5. Per the germline V gene, CDR1 is MNHEY and CDR2 is SMNVEV (reference sequence). CDR3 protein: CASSFGRGRGYTF. As DNA, the CDR3 is TGTGCCAGCAGTTTCGGCAGGGGGCGCGGCTACACCTTC.

This sequence joins TRBV27 and TRBJ2-7; 13 nucleotides agree with TRBD2. From germline, CDR1 is MNHEY and CDR2 SMNVEV (reference sequence). The CDR3 length is 17 residues. With V trimmed by 0 bases and J by 2 bases, 4 bases remained unmatched. The CDR3 sequence: CASSLSGTSGTTYEQYF. CDR3 coding DNA: TGTGCCAGCAGTTTATCGGGGACTAGCGGGACGACCTACGAGCAGTACTTC.

This CDR3 is CASSPTSPGELFF. CDR3 DNA sequence: TGTGCCAGCTCACCGACTAGCCCCGGGGAGCTGTTTTTT. This chain links TRBV18 with TRBJ2-2, with TRBD2 matching over 7 bases. CDR1 and CDR2 (germline): KGHSH, LQKENI. The CDR3 length is 13 residues. The V and J ends lost 3 bases and 6 bases, in that order; junction bases with no gene match: 1. Together with reference TRBV18 and TRBJ2-2, the CDR3 gives the full variable domain: NAGVMQNPRHLVRRRGQEARLRCSPMKGHSHVYWYRQLPEEGLKFMVYLQKENIIDESGMPKERFSAEFPKEGPSILRIQQVVRGDSAAYFCASSPTSPGELFFGEGSRLTVL.

The chain employs TRBV6-1 and TRBJ2-5; unclear D gene. This CDR3 is 13 amino acids long. With 3 bases removed from V and 2 bases from J, the gap between germline ends came to 7 bases. Germline V gene sequence: CDR1 MNHNS, CDR2 SASEGT. CDR3 nucleotides: TGTGCCAGCAGTGAGACACATCAAGAGACCCAGTACTTC. It specifies CASSETHQETQYF.

V usage is TRBV27 and J usage is TRBJ2-2; 7 bases agree with TRBD1. The germline CDR1 and CDR2 sequences are MNHEY and SMNVEV (reference sequence). CDR3 size: 16 residues. Trimming at V came to 2 bases and at J to 1 base, leaving 4 bases not matched to a gene. CDR3 sequence reads: CASSLNRGMNTGELFF. The DNA for the CDR3 is TGTGCCAGCAGTTTAAACAGGGGAATGAACACCGGGGAGCTGTTTTTT.

This clone has just one count. The V gene is TRBV2, the J gene TRBJ1-5, with 9 bases matching TRBD1. The CDR3 consists of 14 residues. Germline-derived CDR1 and CDR2 are SNHLY and FYNNEI. Trimming at V came to 6 bases and at J to 6 bases, leaving 6 bases not matched to a gene. CDR3 in amino acids: CASRGTGNSQPQHF. The CDR3 DNA reads TGTGCCAGCAGGGGGACAGGGAATAGTCAGCCCCAGCATTTT.

CDR3 region: CSVLKIAGGATDTQYF. Written as DNA, the CDR3 is TGCAGCGTACTAAAGATAGCGGGAGGGGCCACAGATACGCAGTATTTT. J is TRBJ2-3 and V is TRBV29-1; 11 bases line up with TRBD2. The CDR3 runs to 16 residues. Germline CDR1 reads SQVTM; CDR2 reads ANQGSEA. V trimming: 6 bases; J trimming: 2 bases; junction bases outside the gene matches: 10.

This clone was observed a few times. The gene calls are TRBV9 and TRBJ2-1; the match to TRBD2 covers 15 bases. CDR1 and CDR2 from the germline V gene are SGDLS and YYNGEE. The V segment lost 6 bases and the J segment 0 bases; nucleotides outside the gene matches: 4. The CDR3 contains 17 residues. The CDR3 region is CASTGLAGGSSYNEQFF. For the CDR3, the DNA is TGTGCCAGCACCGGACTAGCGGGAGGGAGCTCCTACAATGAGCAGTTCTTC. Complete variable domain (other parts from reference TRBV9 and TRBJ2-1): DSGVTQTPKHLITATGQRVTLRCSPRSGDLSVYWYQQSLDQGLQFLIQYYNGEERAKGNILERFSAQQFPDLHSELNLSSLELGDSALYFCASTGLAGGSSYNEQFFGPGTRLTVL.

The rearrangement uses TRBV9 and TRBJ2-5; TRBD1 is a possible D gene (6 bases). Trimming shortened V by 1 base and J by 5 bases, and 36 bases separated the two germline ends. Germline assignment: CDR1 SGDLS and CDR2 YYNGEE. The CDR3 has 22 residues. The CDR3 DNA follows: TGTGCCAGCAGCGTACTTCATCCTCCTAACAGGGAGCAGAACCAACTGCTGGAGACCCAGTACTTC. Residues: CASSVLHPPNREQNQLLETQYF.

The rearrangement uses TRBV2 and TRBJ1-1, with 10 bases fitting TRBD1. Germline V gene sequence: CDR1 SNHLY, CDR2 FYNNEI. With 7 bases clipped from V and 1 base from J, the junction kept 9 bases outside the gene matches. The CDR3 has 16 residues. CDR3 sequence reads: CASTKDRGSGNTEAFF. The DNA of the CDR3 is TGTGCCAGCACCAAGGACAGGGGGAGTGGGAACACTGAAGCTTTCTTT.

The J gene is TRBJ2-7, the V gene TRBV4-1; D gene unclear. Germline CDR1 MGHRA, CDR2 YSYEKL. V shed 1 base and J shed 3 bases, with 10 bases lying between them. The length of the CDR3 is 14 residues. In DNA, the CDR3 is TGCGCCAGCAGCCAAGGGCTAGGAGTCTACGAGCAGTACTTC. This gives the protein CASSQGLGVYEQYF.

This sequence joins TRBV6-6 and TRBJ1-2; D call uncertain. CDR1 and CDR2 (germline): MNHNY, SVGAGI (reference sequence). V was pared by 7 bases and J by 4 bases, with 10 bases between. The CDR3 extends over 12 amino acids. Written as DNA, the CDR3 is TGTGCCAGCACCTCCGAGAGCTATGGCTACACCTTC. It yields the protein CASTSESYGYTF.

CDR3 sequence (DNA): TGTGCCAGCAGTGAATGGGAGAGGGGGGGAGCCGATCAGCCCCAGCATTTT. Protein product: CASSEWERGGADQPQHF. The chain couples TRBV6-1 to TRBJ1-5, with TRBD1 as a possible D gene (6 bases). Trimming took 2 bases from V and 5 from J, leaving 19 bases between them. The CDR3 runs to 17 residues. Germline lookup yields CDR1 MNHNS and CDR2 SASEGT.

The chain uses TRBV29-1 and TRBJ2-1, with TRBD2 matching 8 bases. J gave up 6 bases and V 6 bases, and 10 bases lay outside the gene matches. The germline V gene has CDR1 SQVTM and CDR2 ANQGSEA. There are 14 residues in the CDR3. CDR3 in amino acids: CSVGAGAGGNEQFF. CDR3 coding DNA: TGCAGCGTAGGGGCGGGGGCGGGGGGCAATGAGCAGTTCTTC.

The CDR3 here is CSVRTGPQETQYF. DNA for the CDR3: TGCAGCGTCCGGACAGGTCCCCAAGAGACCCAGTACTTC. The rearrangement joins TRBV29-1 to TRBJ2-5; 7 bases are a match to TRBD1. CDR1 SQVTM and CDR2 ANQGSEA come from the germline V gene. The CDR3 has 13 residues. V lost 6 bases, J lost 1 base, and 5 bases stayed unmatched.

V and J are TRBV5-5 and TRBJ2-3; D is uncertain. Between the trimmed V and J ends, which lost 0 bases and 5 bases, there was a span of 10 bases. Germline lookup yields CDR1 SGHKS and CDR2 YYEKEE (reference sequence). The CDR3 is 14 residues long. This CDR3 is CASSLGRSRDTQYF. In nucleotides, the CDR3 is TGTGCCAGCAGCTTGGGGCGGAGTCGAGATACGCAGTATTTT.

This sequence joins TRBV28 and TRBJ2-5; 8 bases line up with TRBD2. CDR3 length equals 14 residues. The germline gives CDR1 MDHEN, CDR2 SYDVKM. Losses at the gene ends were 6 bases for V and 8 bases for J; bases not matched to a gene: 11. The CDR3 sequence is CASSRSGARETQYF. The CDR3 bases are TGTGCCAGCAGCCGTAGCGGGGCCCGGGAAACCCAGTACTTC. Complete variable domain (other parts from reference TRBV28 and TRBJ2-5): DVKVTQSSRYLVKRTGEKVFLECVQDMDHENMFWYRQDPGLGLRLIYFSYDVKMKEKGDIPEGYSVSREKKERFSLILESASTNQTSMYLCASSRSGARETQYFGPGTRLLVL.

The chain carries TRBV7-9 and TRBJ1-2; D not certain. Trimming removed 5 bases from V and 0 bases from J, with 13 bases in between. The CDR3 loop spans 15 amino acids. Germline CDR1 SEHNR, CDR2 FQNEAQ (reference sequence). CDR3 region: CASSQQLFPNYGYTF. CDR3 coding DNA: TGTGCCAGCAGCCAACAGCTTTTTCCTAACTATGGCTACACCTTC.

The rearrangement links TRBV6-1 to TRBJ2-2; 7 bases are shared with TRBD1. The CDR3 sequence is 14 residues long. V lost 6 bases and J lost 5; bases outside the gene matches: 6. Germline CDR1 and CDR2: MNHNS and SASEGT. CDR3 protein: CASRGQFTTGELFF. CDR3 coding DNA: TGTGCCAGCAGGGGACAGTTTACGACCGGGGAGCTGTTTTTT.